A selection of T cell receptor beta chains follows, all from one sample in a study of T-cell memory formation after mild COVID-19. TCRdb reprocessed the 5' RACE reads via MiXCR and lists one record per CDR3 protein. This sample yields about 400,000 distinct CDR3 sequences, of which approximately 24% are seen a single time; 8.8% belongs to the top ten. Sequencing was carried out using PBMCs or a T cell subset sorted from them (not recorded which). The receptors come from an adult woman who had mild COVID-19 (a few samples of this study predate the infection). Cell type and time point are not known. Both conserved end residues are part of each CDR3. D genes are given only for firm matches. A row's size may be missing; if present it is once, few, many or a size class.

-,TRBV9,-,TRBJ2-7,CASSVGWERYEQYF,TGTGCCAGCAGCGTAGGGTGGGAGAGGTACGAGCAGTACTTC
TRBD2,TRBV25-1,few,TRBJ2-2,CASSESPAPASGTGELFF,TGTGCCAGCAGTGAATCCCCTGCCCCGGCTAGCGGCACCGGGGAGCTGTTTTTT
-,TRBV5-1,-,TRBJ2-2,CASSPIQGVNTGELFF,TGCGCCAGCAGCCCCATACAGGGCGTAAACACCGGGGAGCTGTTTTTT
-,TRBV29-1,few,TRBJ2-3,CSVETWDTQYF,TGCAGCGTTGAAACGTGGGATACGCAGTATTTT
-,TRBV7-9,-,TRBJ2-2,CASSLKRVSAGELFF,TGTGCCAGCAGCTTGAAAAGGGTATCCGCCGGGGAGCTGTTTTTT
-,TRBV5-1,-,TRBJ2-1,CASRVSGSYNEQFF,TGCGCCAGCAGGGTCAGCGGGTCCTACAATGAGCAGTTCTTC
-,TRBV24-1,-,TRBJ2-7,CATSDGMPGGQYF,TGTGCCACCAGTGATGGCATGCCCGGGGGGCAGTACTTC
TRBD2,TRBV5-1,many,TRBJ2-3,CASSPMTSSDTQYF,TGCGCCAGCAGCCCGATGACTAGCTCGGATACGCAGTATTTT
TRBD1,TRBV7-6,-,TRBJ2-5,CASSPRQGAGETQYF,TGTGCCAGCAGCCCCAGACAGGGGGCGGGGGAGACCCAGTACTTC
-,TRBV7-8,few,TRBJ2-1,CASSFGQEQFF,TGTGCCAGCAGCTTTGGACAGGAGCAGTTCTTC
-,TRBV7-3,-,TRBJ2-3,CASSSGFPADTQYF,TGTGCCAGCAGCTCCGGGTTCCCCGCAGATACGCAGTATTTT
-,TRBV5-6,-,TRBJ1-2,CASSWDSGYTF,TGTGCCAGCAGCTGGGATTCTGGCTACACCTTC
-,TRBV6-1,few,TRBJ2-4,CASKDLAKNIQYF,TGTGCCAGCAAGGATCTAGCCAAAAACATTCAGTACTTC
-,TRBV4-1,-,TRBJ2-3,CASSQGTLFDTQYF,TGCGCCAGCAGCCAAGGGACATTGTTCGATACGCAGTATTTT
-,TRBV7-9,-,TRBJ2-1,CASSLAAGLDNEQFF,TGTGCCAGCAGCTTAGCGGCCGGGCTAGATAATGAGCAGTTCTTC
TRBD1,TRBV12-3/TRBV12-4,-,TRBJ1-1,CASRFSGGPEAFF,TGTGCCAGCAGGTTCTCAGGGGGCCCTGAAGCTTTCTTT
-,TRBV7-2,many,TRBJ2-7,CASSLGVGYEQYF,TGTGCCAGCAGCTTAGGGGTGGGATACGAGCAGTACTTC
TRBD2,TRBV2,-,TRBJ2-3,CASSDLAGGADTQYF,TGTGCCAGCAGTGACCTAGCGGGGGGGGCAGATACGCAGTATTTT
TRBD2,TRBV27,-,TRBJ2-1,CASSLTSGSLILYNEQFF,TGTGCCAGCAGCCTGACTAGCGGGAGTCTCATTTTATACAATGAGCAGTTCTTC
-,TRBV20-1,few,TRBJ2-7,CSARRGLSYEQYF,TGCAGTGCTAGGCGGGGGCTCTCCTACGAGCAGTACTTC
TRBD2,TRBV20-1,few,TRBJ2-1,CSVPILAGSPNEQFF,TGCAGTGTTCCCATACTAGCGGGTAGCCCCAATGAGCAGTTCTTC
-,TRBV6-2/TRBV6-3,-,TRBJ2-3,CASSYPPGSGTDTQYF,TGTGCCAGCAGTTACCCACCCGGGAGCGGAACAGATACGCAGTATTTT
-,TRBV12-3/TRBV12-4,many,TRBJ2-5,CASSRGSWSETQYF,TGTGCCAGCAGCCGAGGGAGTTGGTCAGAGACCCAGTACTTC
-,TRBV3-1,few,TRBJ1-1,CASSPTGYQAFF,TGTGCCAGCAGCCCTACGGGTTATCAAGCTTTCTTT
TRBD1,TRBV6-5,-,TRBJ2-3,CASSPGTGFADTQYF,TGTGCCAGCAGTCCCGGGACAGGTTTCGCAGATACGCAGTATTTT
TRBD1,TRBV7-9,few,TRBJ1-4,CASSWTGGNEKLFF,TGTGCCAGCAGCTGGACAGGGGGTAATGAAAAACTGTTTTTT
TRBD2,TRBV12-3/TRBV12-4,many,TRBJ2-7,CASSLTSAYEQYF,TGTGCCAGCAGTTTGACTAGCGCCTACGAGCAGTACTTC
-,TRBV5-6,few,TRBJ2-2,CASSLAGTSTGELFF,TGTGCCAGCAGCTTGGCGGGGACGAGCACCGGGGAGCTGTTTTTT
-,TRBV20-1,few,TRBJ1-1,CSATPGAGHGDEAFF,TGCAGTGCCACCCCCGGGGCAGGACATGGGGATGAAGCTTTCTTT
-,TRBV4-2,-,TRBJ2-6,CASSQPGHDSGANVLTF,TGTGCCAGCAGCCAGCCGGGACACGACTCTGGGGCCAACGTCCTGACTTTC